The 17 T cell receptor beta chains presented below share a single source sample, sequenced in a study of T cells after yellow fever vaccination. MiXCR, run by TCRdb on the 5' RACE reads, gives a single entry per CDR3 protein. Here the sample spans 500,000 to 650,000 distinct CDR3 sequences, 9% to 15% being singletons. This material consisted of PBMCs, taken on the day of the yellow fever booster vaccination. Receptor source: a man aged 25-45 years who received the YFV17D yellow fever vaccine.

V gene TRBV7-2 combines with J gene TRBJ2-6; unclear D gene. The germline V gene has CDR1 SGHTA and CDR2 FQGNSA. This CDR3 has 17 amino acids. Deletions cut 0 bases from V and 0 bases from J, with 9 bases between. As DNA, the CDR3 is TGTGCCAGCAGCTTAGCTCCGCCCCTCTCTGGGGCCAACGTCCTGACTTTC. This sequence encodes CASSLAPPLSGANVLTF.

V is TRBV29-1 and J is TRBJ2-5; TRBD2 aligns across 13 bases. There are 18 residues in the CDR3. Germline lookup yields CDR1 SQVTM and CDR2 ANQGSEA. V lost 6 bases to trimming and J lost 5 bases; unmatched junction nucleotides: 18. CDR3 coding DNA: TGCAGCGTCCCCGGGACTAGCGGGGCACACTCAAAGTATGAGACCCAGTACTTC. Its translation: CSVPGTSGAHSKYETQYF.

The J gene is TRBJ2-7, the V gene TRBV7-9, with D possibly TRBD1 on 6 matching bases. CDR1 and CDR2 from the germline V gene are SEHNR and FQNEAQ (reference sequence). The CDR3 runs to 11 residues. Trimming removed 5 bases from V and 8 bases from J, with 10 bases in between. The CDR3 DNA sequence: TGTGCCAGCAGCCGACAGGAACAGCAGTACTTC. This codes for CASSRQEQQYF.

This clonotype showed up just a few times. The chain carries TRBV20-1 and TRBJ2-3; D is uncertain. The CDR3 spans 12 residues. V lost 5 bases to trimming and J lost 4 bases, with 10 bases between them. Germline assignment: CDR1 DFQATT and CDR2 SNEGSKA (reference sequence). CDR3 bases: TGCAGTGCTTCCCATAATCCAGATACGCAGTATTTT. It specifies CSASHNPDTQYF.

The sample holds a few counts of this clonotype. The chain is built from TRBV20-1 and TRBJ2-1; possible D gene TRBD1, 6 bases. The CDR3 contains 15 residues. CDR1 is DFQATT and CDR2 is SNEGSKA in the germline V gene (reference sequence). V lost 6 bases, J lost 8 bases, and 23 bases lay in between. Here the CDR3 DNA reads TGCAGTGCCACGGGACACTCGGGATTGGGGGATGAGCAGTTCTTC. Its protein product is CSATGHSGLGDEQFF.

The J gene is TRBJ2-3, the V gene TRBV7-6; D unclear. The CDR3 runs 15 residues. V was cut by 5 bases and J by 0 bases, with 12 bases left in between. The germline V gene encodes CDR1 SGHVS and CDR2 FNYEAQ. CDR3 bases: TGTGCCAGCAGCGCGAGCTATACCAGCACAGATACGCAGTATTTT. Translated: CASSASYTSTDTQYF.

This sequence joins TRBV10-1 and TRBJ2-1; the match to TRBD1 covers 9 bases. J gave up 7 bases and V 0 bases, and 10 bases lay outside the gene matches. Germline assignment: CDR1 WNHNN and CDR2 SYGVQD (reference sequence). This CDR3 region has 17 residues. The CDR3: CASSESGQGKLRNEQFF. CDR3 coding DNA: TGCGCCAGCAGTGAGTCCGGACAGGGGAAGTTGAGGAATGAGCAGTTCTTC.

There are a few counts of this clonotype. The V call is TRBV19, the J call TRBJ2-7; D perhaps matches TRBD1 (6 bases). Trimming removed 5 bases at V and 2 bases at J, with 13 bases between. The CDR3 extends over 14 amino acids. The germline V gene has CDR1 LNHDA and CDR2 SQIVND (reference sequence). The CDR3 is CASSGPGQTYEQYF. CDR3 in DNA: TGTGCCAGTAGTGGGCCGGGACAAACCTACGAGCAGTACTTC. The whole variable domain, remainder taken from reference TRBV19 and TRBJ2-7, is DGGITQSPKYLFRKEGQNVTLSCEQNLNHDAMYWYRQDPGQGLRLIYYSQIVNDFQKGDIAEGYSVSREKKESFPLTVTSAQKNPTAFYLCASSGPGQTYEQYFGPGTRLTVT.

The V call is TRBV11-2, the J call TRBJ2-7, with TRBD1 as a possible D gene (5 bases). CDR1 SGHAT and CDR2 FQNNGV come from the germline V gene. This CDR3 is 14 amino acids long. The V gene lost 0 bases and the J gene lost 6 bases, with 12 bases spanning the gap. The CDR3 region is CASSLDRGPGEQYF. CDR3 coding DNA: TGTGCCAGCAGCTTAGATAGGGGCCCCGGCGAGCAGTACTTC.

This clonotype has a handful of counts. The rearrangement joins TRBV20-1 to TRBJ2-7, with D tentatively TRBD2 (6 bases). V dropped 2 bases and J dropped 6 bases, with 14 bases sitting between them. Germline CDR1 and CDR2: DFQATT and SNEGSKA (reference sequence). This CDR3 is built from 13 residues. CDR3 protein: CSARIGRGGEQYF. Written as DNA, the CDR3 is TGCAGTGCTAGAATTGGGCGGGGTGGCGAGCAGTACTTC.

This clonotype was observed a few times. The chain combines TRBV10-1 with TRBJ2-5; TRBD2 matches at 7 bases. Germline CDR1 and CDR2: WNHNN and SYGVQD (reference sequence). CDR3 length: 15 residues. The junction had 9 bases not matched to a gene; V was cut back by 6 bases and J by 2 bases. The CDR3 DNA follows: TGCGCCAGCAGCCGCGGACTAGAACCTCAAGAGACCCAGTACTTC. This translates into CASSRGLEPQETQYF.

Only a few counts were recorded for this clonotype. The chain recombines TRBV19 with TRBJ2-2; D ambiguous. Germline CDR1 reads LNHDA; CDR2 reads SQIVND (reference sequence). The V end was cut by 7 bases, the J end by 2 bases, with 14 bases between. CDR3 length equals 15 residues. CDR3 in amino acids: CASKVGQVNTGELFF. The CDR3 nucleotides are TGTGCCAGTAAGGTGGGCCAGGTCAACACCGGGGAGCTGTTTTTT. Filled out from reference TRBV19 and TRBJ2-2, the complete variable domain reads DGGITQSPKYLFRKEGQNVTLSCEQNLNHDAMYWYRQDPGQGLRLIYYSQIVNDFQKGDIAEGYSVSREKKESFPLTVTSAQKNPTAFYLCASKVGQVNTGELFFGEGSRLTVL.

This clonotype was observed a handful of times. An end of the junction differs from the germline gene, which may be a read error. The chain recombines TRBV10-3 with TRBJ2-1; D call uncertain. This CDR3 comprises 10 residues. The germline CDR1 and CDR2 sequences are ENHRY and SYGVKD. CDR3 nucleotides: TGTGCCATAATGGTCGGCGATAGGGTCTTC. Encoded protein: CAIMVGDRVF.

This clonotype was seen only a few times. The chain is built from TRBV29-1 and TRBJ1-5; a possible D gene is TRBD1 (6 bases). The CDR3 length is 16 residues. Per germline, CDR1 SQVTM and CDR2 ANQGSEA. Trimming left V 7 bases short and J 4 bases short, with 23 bases between. The CDR3 region has the DNA TGCAGCGCTTCTGCTGAGGGTGGGGGCCTAAATCAGCCCCAGCATTTT. Translation gives CSASAEGGGLNQPQHF.

V usage is TRBV4-3 and J usage is TRBJ2-5; D gene ambiguous. CDR1 is LGHNA, CDR2 YSLEER, per germline. The CDR3 sequence is 13 residues long. The V and J ends lost 0 bases and 7 bases respectively, with 9 bases between them. Here the CDR3 reads CASSQDASGTQYF. Written as DNA, the CDR3 is TGCGCCAGCAGCCAAGATGCTTCCGGGACCCAGTACTTC.

The chain recombines TRBV7-9 with TRBJ2-5, with TRBD1 identical over 10 bases. J was trimmed by 5 bases and V by 5 bases; bases with no gene match: 11. This CDR3 spans 16 amino acids. CDR1 SEHNR and CDR2 FQNEAQ come from the germline V gene (reference sequence). CDR3 coding DNA: TGTGCCAGCAGCCCTCCGGGACAGGGGTCATGGGAGACCCAGTACTTC. The encoded protein is CASSPPGQGSWETQYF.

Ten or more counts support this clonotype. The rearrangement joins TRBV15 to TRBJ1-2; D not resolved. CDR1 is LNHNV and CDR2 is YYDKDF in the germline V gene (reference sequence). The ends were cut back, 8 bases at V and 2 bases at J, with 9 bases in the middle. The CDR3 extends over 12 amino acids. The CDR3 reads CATSRVNYGYTF. CDR3 nucleotides: TGTGCCACCTCACGGGTGAACTATGGCTACACCTTC.